The 18 T cell receptor beta chains reported below all come from one sample, sequenced in a study of T cell repertoires in cytomegalovirus infection (dated by TCRdb to between 2018 and 2020). Sequenced on an Illumina HiSeq 1500. TCRdb took the public reads, trimmed them with fastp at Q25, ran MiXCR for clone calling and kept in-frame beta chains. Each CDR3 protein appears once, grouped with its most common genes and DNA. The sample has approximately 550,000 distinct CDR3 sequences on record, approximately 15% of them singletons. About 24% of the sample comes from the top ten. Sequences were obtained from CD8+ T cells from PBMCs. These receptors all come from a human donor in good health (CMV status not recorded). Some clones in this sample may be carry-over from other donors' samples.

This clonotype has more than one count but fewer than ten. The rearrangement joins TRBV6-1 to TRBJ2-2; 9 positions match TRBD2. This CDR3 has 15 amino acids. With V trimmed by 6 bases and J by 2 bases, 4 bases remained unmatched. Germline loops: CDR1 MNHNS, CDR2 SASEGT. The CDR3 loop reads CASRGAGGNTGELFF. CDR3 bases: TGTGCCAGCAGAGGAGCGGGGGGAAACACCGGGGAGCTGTTTTTT.

This clonotype was found many times. The genes are TRBV19 and TRBJ2-6; TRBD2 agrees at 10 bases. This CDR3 contains 17 residues. Germline lookup yields CDR1 LNHDA and CDR2 SQIVND (reference sequence). V shed 5 bases, J shed 0 bases, and the junction held 4 bases outside the gene matches. The chain's CDR3 is CASSSRTSGSGANVLTF. DNA of the CDR3: TGTGCCAGTAGTTCCCGGACTAGCGGCTCTGGGGCCAACGTCCTGACTTTC. Variable domain in full (rest from reference TRBV19 and TRBJ2-6): DGGITQSPKYLFRKEGQNVTLSCEQNLNHDAMYWYRQDPGQGLRLIYYSQIVNDFQKGDIAEGYSVSREKKESFPLTVTSAQKNPTAFYLCASSSRTSGSGANVLTFGAGSRLTVL.

This clonotype was detected only a few times. The chain recombines TRBV30 with TRBJ1-2; 9 bases fit TRBD1. The CDR3 runs to 17 residues. Germline CDR1 reads GTSNPN; CDR2 reads SVGIG (reference sequence). V lost 7 bases and J lost 4; bases outside the gene matches: 19. The CDR3 bases are TGTGCCTCCACCCCCCGGGACAGGGTTTTCTCCGTCTATGGCTACACCTTC. Its translation is CASTPRDRVFSVYGYTF.

In its sample, this clonotype was seen a few times. This sequence joins TRBV6-5 and TRBJ1-2; the D is unclear. Germline assignment: CDR1 MNHEY and CDR2 SVGAGI. V dropped 0 bases and J dropped 3 bases, with 8 bases sitting between them. This CDR3 comprises 14 residues. The CDR3 here is CASSYSPDYYGYTF. CDR3 nucleotides: TGTGCCAGCAGTTACTCCCCGGACTACTATGGCTACACCTTC.

This clonotype was seen at least ten times. The chain couples TRBV27 to TRBJ1-2, with D possibly matching TRBD1 (5 bases). From germline, CDR1 is MNHEY and CDR2 SMNVEV (reference sequence). The CDR3 sequence is 16 residues long. The germline V and J ends were trimmed by 1 base and 3 bases, with 15 bases remaining between them. CDR3 DNA sequence: TGTGCCAGCAGTTTATTCCAAGCAGGGTTGTACTATGGCTACACCTTC. Protein: CASSLFQAGLYYGYTF.

This clonotype was seen many times. V and J are TRBV7-6 and TRBJ2-3; TRBD2 matches at 9 bases. CDR1 and CDR2 from the germline V gene are SGHVS and FNYEAQ. V lost 5 bases, J lost 4 bases, and 7 bases stayed unmatched. The CDR3 loop spans 15 amino acids. CDR3 region: CASSRLAGVADTQYF. In nucleotides, the CDR3 is TGTGCCAGCAGCCGCTTAGCGGGAGTGGCAGATACGCAGTATTTT.

The gene calls are TRBV18 and TRBJ1-6, with D perhaps matching TRBD1 (5 bases). The CDR3 has 18 residues. Germline V gene data show CDR1 as KGHSH and CDR2 as LQKENI. Trimming left V 4 bases short and J 0 bases short, with 16 bases between. The CDR3 protein is CASSLTGTPSSYNSPLHF. The CDR3 region has the DNA TGTGCCAGCTCACTGACCGGGACGCCGAGCTCCTATAATTCACCCCTCCACTTT.

Only a few counts were recorded for this clonotype. The chain carries TRBV15 and TRBJ1-2; 7 nucleotides agree with TRBD1. The CDR3 runs 17 residues. J was trimmed by 0 bases and V by 3 bases; bases with no gene match: 10. Germline-derived CDR1 and CDR2 are LNHNV and YYDKDF (reference sequence). Here the CDR3 reads CATSSLPADRSNYGYTF. CDR3 nucleotide sequence: TGTGCCACCAGCAGCCTTCCGGCGGACAGGTCTAACTATGGCTACACCTTC.

This clonotype was recorded at least ten times. The V call is TRBV28, the J call TRBJ2-2; 7 bases match TRBD2. The CDR3 extends over 15 amino acids. The germline V gene has CDR1 MDHEN and CDR2 SYDVKM. V gave up 5 bases and J gave up 0 bases; unmatched junction bases: 3. The CDR3: CASSLGGTNTGELFF. The CDR3 nucleotides are TGTGCCAGCAGTCTGGGGGGGACGAACACCGGGGAGCTGTTTTTT.

There are many counts of this clonotype. This chain uses TRBV12-3 or TRBV12-4 with TRBJ1-5; possibly TRBD1 for D (5 bases). V was shortened by 6 bases and J by 5 bases, with 14 bases between the two germline ends. CDR3 length: 14 residues. As DNA, the CDR3 is TGTGCCAGCAGGCTACAGGCCTACGATCAGCCCCAGCATTTT. Encoded protein: CASRLQAYDQPQHF.

This clonotype was observed many times. The chain carries TRBV19 and TRBJ2-1; TRBD2 aligns across 10 bases. V lost 4 bases, J lost 4 bases, and 7 bases stayed unmatched. Germline CDR1 LNHDA, CDR2 SQIVND (reference sequence). This CDR3 has 16 residues. The CDR3 protein is CASSTPGAGGYNEQFF. In DNA form, the CDR3 reads TGTGCCAGTAGTACGCCTGGAGCGGGGGGGTACAATGAGCAGTTCTTC. The whole variable domain, filled in from reference TRBV19 and TRBJ2-1, reads DGGITQSPKYLFRKEGQNVTLSCEQNLNHDAMYWYRQDPGQGLRLIYYSQIVNDFQKGDIAEGYSVSREKKESFPLTVTSAQKNPTAFYLCASSTPGAGGYNEQFFGPGTRLTVL.

The rearrangement joins TRBV10-2 to TRBJ1-5; perhaps TRBD1 as D (5 bases). This CDR3 has 18 amino acids. V was pared by 0 bases and J by 1 base, with 16 bases between. Germline CDR1 and CDR2: WSHSY and SAAADI. In nucleotides, the CDR3 is TGCGCCAGCAGTGAGTCGCGGGGGTGGGGGAACAGCAATCAGCCCCAGCATTTT. Translation: CASSESRGWGNSNQPQHF.

The J gene is TRBJ2-7, the V gene TRBV12-5, with D perhaps given as TRBD1 or TRBD2 (5 bases each). The CDR3 is 12 amino acids. The V end was cut by 1 base, the J end by 6 bases, with 7 bases between. From germline, CDR1 is LGHNT and CDR2 FRNRAP. The CDR3 nucleotides read TGTGCTAGTGGTTTGGATGGGGGCGAGCAGTACTTC. This codes for CASGLDGGEQYF.

There are many counts of this clonotype. J is TRBJ2-1 and V is TRBV14, with TRBD2 matching 9 bases. CDR3 size: 17 residues. V was clipped by 0 bases and J by 3 bases; unmatched bases: 6. The germline V gene encodes CDR1 SGHDN and CDR2 FVKESK. CDR3 sequence: CASSQEGSGGYYNEQFF. In DNA, the CDR3 is TGTGCCAGCAGCCAAGAGGGTAGCGGGGGTTACTACAATGAGCAGTTCTTC.

This clonotype was picked up many times. At one boundary the junction diverges from the germline segment, which might be a read error. The rearrangement joins TRBV7-6 to TRBJ2-1; 15 bases match TRBD2. This CDR3 has 16 amino acids. From germline, CDR1 is SGHVS and CDR2 FNYEAQ. The CDR3 region is CASSSRTSGRALLEVF. CDR3 nucleotide sequence: TGTGCCAGCAGCTCGAGGACTAGCGGGAGGGCCTTACTGGAAGTCTTC.

The chain is built from TRBV12-5 and TRBJ1-2; no definite D call. V gave up 3 bases and J gave up 6 bases, with 2 bases separating them. Germline CDR1 and CDR2: LGHNT and FRNRAP. The CDR3 covers 10 residues. The CDR3 protein is CASGLNGYTF. DNA for the CDR3: TGTGCTAGTGGTTTAAATGGCTACACCTTC.

This clonotype appeared many times. The chain links TRBV12-3 or TRBV12-4 to TRBJ1-5; 9 bases match TRBD1. This CDR3 region has 14 residues. V lost 4 bases, J lost 7 bases, and 5 bases stayed unmatched. The CDR3 DNA reads as TGTGCCAGCAGTTCCTCGACAGGGGGACAGCCCCAGCATTTT. Translated: CASSSSTGGQPQHF.

The sample holds a few counts of this clonotype. The CDR3 nucleotides read TGTGCCAGTAAGATAGGGGAAGGGTACAATGAGCAGTTCTTC. Protein: CASKIGEGYNEQFF. The V call is TRBV19, the J call TRBJ2-1; maybe TRBD1 (5 bases). This CDR3 is built from 14 residues. Germline CDR1 is LNHDA and CDR2 is SQIVND (reference sequence). With 7 bases removed from V and 4 bases from J, the gap between germline ends came to 14 bases.